Below are 20 T cell receptor beta chains sequenced from a single sample in a study of T cell responses to AZD1222 COVID-19 vaccine. Assay used: immunoSEQ multiplex PCR; TCRdb lists only in-frame clones, some missing. The data show 60,000 to 100,000 clones, approximately 90% seen once. Sequenced here: peripheral blood, sampled on day 0 of MenACWY control vaccination. The receptors derive from an adult in good health.

The gene calls are TRBV9 and TRBJ1-6, with a possible D match to TRBD1 (5 bases). Germline V gene lookup returns CDR1 SGDLS and CDR2 YYNGEE. CDR3 size: 15 residues. V gave up 4 bases and J gave up 9 bases, with 17 bases separating them. CDR3 DNA sequence: TGTGCCAGCAGCCCCCGGCTAGGGGACCTTTCACCCCTCCACTTT. As protein: CASSPRLGDLSPLHF.

This chain links TRBV9 with TRBJ2-2; the match to TRBD2 covers 10 bases. Germline CDR1 SGDLS, CDR2 YYNGEE. Germline trimming cut 2 bases from V and 4 bases from J; bases unmatched to any gene: 5. This CDR3 contains 16 residues. For the CDR3, the DNA is TGTGCCAGCAGCGTGGGAGCGGGAGGGACCACCGGGGAGCTGTTTTTT. Its protein is CASSVGAGGTTGELFF.

This rearrangement joins TRBV12-5 to TRBJ1-1, with TRBD1 matching over 9 bases. Germline CDR1 and CDR2: LGHNT and FRNRAP. The CDR3 runs to 13 residues. V shed 5 bases and J 10 bases; nucleotides not matched to a gene: 8. The DNA for the CDR3 is TGTGCTAGTGGTATCACAGGGGGCAATTCAGCTTTCTTT. Its protein is CASGITGGNSAFF.

V usage is TRBV5-1 and J usage is TRBJ2-1; D possibly corresponds to TRBD1 (6 bases). Trimming removed 4 bases at V and 5 bases at J, with 13 bases between. This CDR3 spans 14 amino acids. Per germline, CDR1 SGHRS and CDR2 YFSETQ. For the CDR3, the DNA is TGCGCCAGCAGCAACTCAGGACAGAACAATGAGCAGTTCTTC. Its translation is CASSNSGQNNEQFF.

The rearrangement joins TRBV4-3 to TRBJ2-1, with 13 bases fitting TRBD2. The CDR3 is 18 residues long. Germline V gene lookup returns CDR1 LGHNA and CDR2 YSLEER. After removal of 3 bases from V and 4 bases from J, the junction contained 9 bases not matched to a gene. The CDR3 DNA reads TGCGCCAGCAGCCACGGACTAGCGGGAGAAGAGGGGTACAATGAGCAGTTCTTC. Amino acids: CASSHGLAGEEGYNEQFF.

The genes are TRBV5-6 and TRBJ1-5, with D maybe TRBD1 (5 bases). With 1 base removed from V and 7 bases from J, the gap between germline ends came to 9 bases. The CDR3 contains 13 residues. Germline CDR1 and CDR2: SGHDT and YYEEEE. CDR3 region: CASSLQGGQPQHF. The CDR3 region has the DNA TGTGCCAGCAGCTTGCAGGGAGGGCAGCCCCAGCATTTT.

V usage is TRBV5-1 and J usage is TRBJ2-7, with 11 bases aligning to TRBD2. The CDR3 extends over 14 amino acids. The germline V gene encodes CDR1 SGHRS and CDR2 YFSETQ. The J segment lost 1 base and the V segment lost 5 bases, leaving 2 bases of the junction unmatched. The CDR3 loop reads CASRGLAGSYEQYF. Written as DNA, the CDR3 is TGCGCCAGCAGAGGACTAGCGGGTTCCTACGAGCAGTACTTC.

Written as DNA, the CDR3 is TGTGCCAGCAGCTCGAATACAGATACGCAGTATTTT. This translates into CASSSNTDTQYF. The chain employs TRBV11-2 and TRBJ2-3; D is ambiguous. V lost 4 bases and J 3 bases, leaving 5 bases between the germline ends. The CDR3 length is 12 residues. CDR1 is SGHAT and CDR2 is FQNNGV in the germline V gene.

The rearrangement links TRBV11-3 to TRBJ2-2; TRBD2 matches 11 bases. From germline, CDR1 is SGHNT and CDR2 YENEEA. V shed 1 base and J 5 bases; nucleotides not matched to a gene: 0. The CDR3 runs 15 residues. The CDR3 loop reads CASSLGLAGTGELFF. CDR3 DNA sequence: TGTGCCAGCAGCTTAGGACTAGCGGGGACCGGGGAGCTGTTTTTT.

Worth noting for this clone: Different DNA sequences within this sample yield the same CDR3. This chain joins TRBV5-1 and TRBJ2-2; D is ambiguous. Germline V CDR1 and CDR2: SGHRS, YFSETQ. This CDR3 has 12 amino acids. V gave up 4 bases and J gave up 2 bases, with 3 bases separating them. The CDR3 is CASSPNTGELFF. CDR3 nucleotide sequence: TGCGCCAGCAGCCCCAACACCGGGGAGCTGTTTTTT. The full variable domain, in which reference TRBV5-1 and TRBJ2-2 provide the parts outside the CDR3, is KAGVTQTPRYLIKTRGQQVTLSCSPISGHRSVSWYQQTPGQGLQFLFEYFSETQRNKGNFPGRFSGRQFSNSRSEMNVSTLELGDSALYLCASSPNTGELFFGEGSRLTVL.

This clone has just one count. The CDR3 loop is CASSRQGAGTEAFF. In DNA form, the CDR3 reads TGTGCCAGCAGTAGACAGGGGGCGGGCACTGAAGCTTTCTTT. V and J are TRBV27 and TRBJ1-1; 10 bases are a match to TRBD1. Germline trimming cut 5 bases from V and 4 bases from J; bases unmatched to any gene: 4. CDR3 size: 14 residues. Germline V gives CDR1 MNHEY, CDR2 SMNVEV (reference sequence).

J is TRBJ2-2 and V is TRBV18; D gene ambiguous. CDR3 size: 14 residues. Germline V lookup: CDR1 KGHSH, CDR2 LQKENI. Trimming took off 5 bases at V and 1 base at J, with 8 bases between the two ends. CDR3 sequence reads: CASSFTENTGELFF. The CDR3 DNA is TGTGCCAGCTCATTCACAGAGAACACCGGGGAGCTGTTTTTT.

The chain combines TRBV6-5 with TRBJ2-7; no clear D gene. CDR1 is MNHEY and CDR2 is SVGAGI in the germline V gene. The CDR3 runs to 13 residues. V was trimmed by 8 bases and J by 2 bases, leaving 13 bases between them. The CDR3: CASGRAATYEQYF. The DNA for the CDR3 is TGTGCCAGCGGTCGCGCCGCCACCTACGAGCAGTACTTC.

The chain recombines TRBV20-1 with TRBJ2-7; D is uncertain. With 3 bases removed from V and 2 bases from J, the gap between germline ends came to 11 bases. The CDR3 is made up of 13 amino acids. CDR1 DFQATT and CDR2 SNEGSKA come from the germline V gene (reference sequence). The CDR3 DNA is TGCAGTGCTAGTTCTGGAGCTACCTACGAGCAGTACTTC. It specifies CSASSGATYEQYF.

To note about this clone: One junction end disagrees with the germline gene, perhaps due to a read error. The chain has TRBV15 and TRBJ2-1, with TRBD2 identical over 8 bases. The CDR3 extends over 16 amino acids. The germline V gene has CDR1 LNHNV and CDR2 YYDKDF (reference sequence). The CDR3 DNA follows: TGTGCCACCAGCAGAGTAATTCGGGAGGGCTACAATGAGCGGTTCTTC. Translated: CATSRVIREGYNERFF.

The V gene is TRBV11-2, the J gene TRBJ2-1, with TRBD2 matching 9 bases. CDR3 length: 16 amino acids. Germline CDR1 reads SGHAT; CDR2 reads FQNNGV. The J segment lost 2 bases and the V segment lost 0 bases, leaving 2 bases of the junction unmatched. The CDR3 region has the DNA TGTGCCAGCAGCTTAGAAGCGGGGGGCGCCTACAATGAGCAGTTCTTC. Encoded protein: CASSLEAGGAYNEQFF.

This clone was detected once. This rearrangement joins TRBV10-3 to TRBJ1-2; possibly TRBD1 for D (6 bases). Germline V lookup: CDR1 ENHRY, CDR2 SYGVKD. The CDR3 is 14 residues long. V lost 0 bases and J 6 bases, leaving 11 bases between the germline ends. The CDR3 nucleotides read TGTGCCATCAGTGAGTCTTCAGGGGTCGATGGCTACACCTTC. Its protein is CAISESSGVDGYTF.

This sequence joins TRBV10-2 and TRBJ2-4, with TRBD2 as a possible D gene (5 bases). The germline gives CDR1 WSHSY, CDR2 SAAADI. The CDR3 extends over 13 amino acids. Deletions cut 4 bases from V and 7 bases from J, with 11 bases between. DNA for the CDR3: TGCGCCAGCAGTGGTGGGAGAGGGAACATTCAGTACTTC. Protein product: CASSGGRGNIQYF.

V and J are TRBV11-2 and TRBJ1-5; 7 nucleotides align to TRBD1. Germline assignment: CDR1 SGHAT and CDR2 FQNNGV. V lost 1 base to trimming and J lost 0 bases; unmatched junction nucleotides: 3. The CDR3 sequence is 16 residues long. The CDR3 sequence is CASSLGTGYSNQPQHF. For the CDR3, the DNA is TGTGCCAGCAGCTTAGGGACAGGCTATAGCAATCAGCCCCAGCATTTT. Variable domain in full (rest from reference TRBV11-2 and TRBJ1-5): EAGVAQSPRYKIIEKRQSVAFWCNPISGHATLYWYQQILGQGPKLLIQFQNNGVVDDSQLPKDRFSAERLKGVDSTLKIQPAKLEDSAVYLCASSLGTGYSNQPQHFGDGTRLSIL.

This sequence joins TRBV7-8 and TRBJ2-2, with D possibly being TRBD1 (6 bases). This CDR3 spans 16 amino acids. V lost 3 bases and J 0 bases, leaving 11 bases between the germline ends. In germline, CDR1 is SGHVS, CDR2 FQNEAQ. CDR3 in DNA: TGTGCCAGCAGCTTTGACAGGCCTTCGAACACCGGGGAGCTGTTTTTT. It encodes CASSFDRPSNTGELFF.